These 3 T cell receptor beta chains originate from one sample sequenced in a study of tissue T cells after allogeneic stem cell transplantation. Specified time point: mouse harvest day 14 after allogeneic transplant. The graft held 10^6 splenic CD5+ T cells and 10^7 T-cell-depleted bone marrow cells. Profiling relied on immunoSEQ multiplex PCR, and the TCRdb table lists in-frame clones only, not all of them. The repertoire holds over 7,000 clones, with under 35% as singletons. The source material was skin. The receptor set was obtained from a female BALB/c mouse given C57BL/6 T cells with graft-versus-host disease after an allogeneic hematopoietic cell transplant.

A note on this clone: Genes here carry mouse names. The missing CDR3 end, 1 residue past where the read stops, is filled in from the germline J gene. The V gene is TRBV26, the J gene TRBJ1-1, with a tentative D call TRBD1 (6 bases). Germline values: CDR1 KGHPV, CDR2 FQNQEV (reference sequence). V lost 2 bases to trimming and J lost 1 base, with 8 bases between them. The CDR3 has 14 amino acids. The part of the CDR3 DNA that was read is TGTGCCAGCAGTCTGCAGGGACAAAACACAGAAGTCTTC. As protein: CASSLQGQNTEVF. The entire CDR3 reads CASSLQGQNTEVFF.

Concerning this clone itself: A much bigger clone sits one base away, suggesting this may be a read error. The gene names here belong to mouse. Read coverage stops 1 residue before the CDR3 terminus; the germline J gene supplies the remainder. The chain links TRBV4 to TRBJ1-6; D might be TRBD1 (6 bases). TRBJ1-6 carries the ORF label, with uncertain function. Germline CDR1 and CDR2: LGHDT and YNNKQL (reference sequence). The CDR3 length is 14 residues. Trimming took off 5 bases at V and 3 bases at J, with 8 bases between the two ends. The CDR3 region is CASSQQGYNSPLYF. The sequenced part of the CDR3 DNA is TGTGCCAGCAGCCAACAGGGCTATAATTCGCCCCTCTAC.

Points on this clone: The gene symbols are mouse symbols. The observed sequence ends 1 residue before the CDR3 terminus, with the missing tail filled in from the germline J gene. This chain joins TRBV16 and TRBJ2-2, with 7 bases identical to TRBD2. After removal of 1 base from V and 5 bases from J, the junction contained 1 base not matched to a gene. The CDR3 sequence is 14 residues long. Per germline, CDR1 SGHSA and CDR2 FRNQAP. CDR3 bases read: TGTGCAAGCAGCTTAGTTGGGGGGACCGGGCAGCTCTAC. The encoded protein is CASSLVGGTGQLY. The entire CDR3 sequence reads CASSLVGGTGQLYF.